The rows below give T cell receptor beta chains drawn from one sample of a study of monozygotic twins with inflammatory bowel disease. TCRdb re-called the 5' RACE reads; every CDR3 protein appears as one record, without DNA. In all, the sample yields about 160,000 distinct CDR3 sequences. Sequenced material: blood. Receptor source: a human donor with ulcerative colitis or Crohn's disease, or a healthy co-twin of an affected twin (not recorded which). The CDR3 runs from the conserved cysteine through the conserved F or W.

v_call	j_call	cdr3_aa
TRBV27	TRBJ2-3	CASKRTGGTDTQYF
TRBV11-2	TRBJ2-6	CASSLEGTISGANVLTF
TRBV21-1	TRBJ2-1	CASSTQGLAGGYNEQFF
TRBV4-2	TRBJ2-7	CASSQDATSVGEQYF
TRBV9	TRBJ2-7	CASNPQGGVNTYEQYF
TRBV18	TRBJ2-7	CASSPKGREQYF
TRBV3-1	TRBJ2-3	CASSRLAGGDTQYF
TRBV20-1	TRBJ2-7	CSARNAGVGAYEQYF
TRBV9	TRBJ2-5	CASTAIGAAGETQYF
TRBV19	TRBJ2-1	CASGIAGKQFF
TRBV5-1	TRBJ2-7	CASSSGPYEQYF
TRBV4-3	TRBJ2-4	CASSQGTGKNIQYF
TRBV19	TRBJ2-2	CASRKRLGPNTGELFF
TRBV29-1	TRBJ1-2	CSVELLADSIRGYTF
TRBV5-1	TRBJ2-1	CASSLALGPGLNEQFF
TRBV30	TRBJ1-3	CAWNELTGNTIYF
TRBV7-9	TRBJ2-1	CASSAGERSYNEQFF
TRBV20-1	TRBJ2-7	CSARDILGTDGEQYF
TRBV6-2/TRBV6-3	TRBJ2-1	CASSSQLAGGRHEQFF
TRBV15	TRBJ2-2	CATRGDTTNTGELFF
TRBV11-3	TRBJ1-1	CASSLTAMNTEAFF
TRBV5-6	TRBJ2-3	CASSPGLAGLTDTQYF
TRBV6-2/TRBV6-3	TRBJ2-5	CASSTDRWGQETQYF
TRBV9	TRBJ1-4	CASSVGAGSNEKLLF
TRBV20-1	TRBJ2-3	CSARGTGAGGTDTQYF
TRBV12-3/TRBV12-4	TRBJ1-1	CASSLGAKGGSNTEAFF
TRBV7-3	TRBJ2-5	CASSSGGKTQYF